This passage covers 15 T cell receptor beta chains from one sample sequenced in a study of cytomegalovirus exposure and HLA in healthy donors. The study ran its PCR with 60 Vbeta and 13 Jbeta primers. Sequencing was performed with immunoSEQ multiplex PCR; in TCRdb, only in-frame clones are kept and a portion is missing. This table holds 140,000 to 150,000 clones, over 60% found once. The sequenced sample consisted of PBMCs. These receptors were collected from a woman younger than 35 in good health and CMV-seronegative.

CDR3 nucleotide sequence: TGTGCCAGCAGCCCTAAGGGGGGGGAGTACAATGAGCAGTTCTTC. It specifies CASSPKGGEYNEQFF. The V call is TRBV9, the J call TRBJ2-1, with D perhaps TRBD2 (7 bases). The CDR3 contains 15 residues. The ends were cut back, 4 bases at V and 4 bases at J, with 15 bases in the middle. Looked up from germline, CDR1 is SGDLS and CDR2 is YYNGEE.

The chain is built from TRBV30 and TRBJ1-5; 7 positions agree with TRBD1. This CDR3 is 14 amino acids long. With 3 bases clipped from V and 7 bases from J, the junction kept 9 bases outside the gene matches. Germline V gene data show CDR1 as GTSNPN and CDR2 as SVGIG (reference sequence). The CDR3 is CAWRPTGQGQPQHF. The CDR3 nucleotides read TGTGCCTGGAGGCCGACAGGGCAAGGACAGCCCCAGCATTTT.

This clone was observed once. The chain uses TRBV6-1 and TRBJ1-5; D is undetermined. The germline CDR1 and CDR2 sequences are MNHNS and SASEGT. The CDR3 covers 15 residues. The V end lost 4 bases, the J end lost 5 bases, and 15 bases lay between the germline ends. DNA for the CDR3: TGTGCCAGCAGTGGCGGGGTCCCATTCGATCAGCCCCAGCATTTT. Protein product: CASSGGVPFDQPQHF.

The chain employs TRBV11-3 and TRBJ1-4, with 12 nucleotides matching TRBD1. CDR1 and CDR2 (germline): SGHNT, YENEEA. J was trimmed by 2 bases and V by 5 bases; bases with no gene match: 6. The CDR3 extends over 17 amino acids. This CDR3 is CASSPGQGASTNEKLFF. DNA of the CDR3: TGTGCCAGCAGCCCGGGACAGGGGGCTTCTACTAATGAAAAACTGTTTTTT.

This clone was counted between two and nine times. Other DNA sequences in this sample translate to the same CDR3. The J gene is TRBJ2-1, the V gene TRBV9, with TRBD2 matching over 11 bases. This CDR3 has 15 amino acids. CDR1 and CDR2 from the germline V gene are SGDLS and YYNGEE. V trimming: 2 bases; J trimming: 4 bases; junction bases outside the gene matches: 2. CDR3 protein: CASSVTSGGYNEQFF. For the CDR3, the DNA is TGTGCCAGCAGCGTCACTAGCGGGGGATACAATGAGCAGTTCTTC. Looking up the rest from reference TRBV9 and TRBJ2-1 gives the full variable domain: DSGVTQTPKHLITATGQRVTLRCSPRSGDLSVYWYQQSLDQGLQFLIQYYNGEERAKGNILERFSAQQFPDLHSELNLSSLELGDSALYFCASSVTSGGYNEQFFGPGTRLTVL.

This clone appeared once. J is TRBJ2-5 and V is TRBV4-2; 16 bases line up with TRBD2. Trimming removed 4 bases from V and 3 bases from J; junction bases left unmatched: 2. Germline-derived CDR1 and CDR2 are LGHNA and YNFKEQ. The CDR3 contains 16 residues. CDR3 sequence reads: CASSRGTSGGEETQYF. CDR3 bases: TGTGCCAGCAGCCGGGGGACTAGCGGGGGGGAAGAGACCCAGTACTTC.

The chain is built from TRBV10-3 and TRBJ2-5, with 7 nucleotides matching TRBD2. The trim removed 3 bases at V and 5 bases at J, leaving 6 bases unmatched. Germline V gene data show CDR1 as ENHRY and CDR2 as SYGVKD. The length of the CDR3 is 14 residues. Written as DNA, the CDR3 is TGTGCCATCAGTGATGGTCGGGGGGAGGAGACCCAGTACTTC. Protein: CAISDGRGEETQYF.

The chain is built from TRBV2 and TRBJ2-6; no clear D. The CDR3 spans 13 residues. V gave up 4 bases and J gave up 2 bases, with 3 bases separating them. Germline loops: CDR1 SNHLY, CDR2 FYNNEI. As DNA, the CDR3 is TGTGCCAGCAGTGGGCCTGGGGCCAACGTCCTGACTTTC. It specifies CASSGPGANVLTF.

This clone showed up just a few times. The chain carries TRBV5-5 and TRBJ1-1; D is unclear. The V gene's germline CDR1 is SGHKS and CDR2 YYEKEE (reference sequence). The CDR3 length is 15 residues. Trimming took 0 bases from V and 2 from J, leaving 11 bases between them. CDR3 nucleotides: TGTGCCAGCAGCTTGGTGGTGAGTCTTAACACTGAAGCTTTCTTT. Translation gives CASSLVVSLNTEAFF.

This chain connects TRBV19 to TRBJ2-5, with 7 nucleotides matching TRBD2. Per germline, CDR1 LNHDA and CDR2 SQIVND (reference sequence). V lost 6 bases to trimming and J lost 5 bases; unmatched junction nucleotides: 9. The CDR3 has 14 residues. In DNA form, the CDR3 reads TGTGCCAGTAGGGCTAGCGGCGGCCGGGAGACCCAGTACTTC. This gives the protein CASRASGGRETQYF.

V and J are TRBV19 and TRBJ1-1; no reliable D call. This CDR3 comprises 11 residues. Trimming took 4 bases from V and 11 from J, leaving 11 bases between them. The V gene's germline CDR1 is LNHDA and CDR2 SQIVND (reference sequence). The CDR3 DNA follows: TGTGCCAGTAGTAAAGCCCGTGATGCTTTCTTT. Its protein product is CASSKARDAFF. Using reference TRBV19 and TRBJ1-1 for the parts outside the CDR3, the full variable domain is DGGITQSPKYLFRKEGQNVTLSCEQNLNHDAMYWYRQDPGQGLRLIYYSQIVNDFQKGDIAEGYSVSREKKESFPLTVTSAQKNPTAFYLCASSKARDAFFGQGTRLTVV.

This clone was picked up one time. V is TRBV18 and J is TRBJ1-5, with 7 bases lining up with TRBD1. The CDR3 runs to 15 residues. Looked up from germline, CDR1 is KGHSH and CDR2 is LQKENI. The J segment lost 6 bases and the V segment lost 1 base, leaving 6 bases of the junction unmatched. CDR3 DNA: TGTGCCAGCTCACCACAGGGGGCTTCAGGTCAGCCCCAGCATTTT. Encoded protein: CASSPQGASGQPQHF.

CDR3 region: CASSKKRPNEQFF. CDR3 in DNA: TGTGCCAGCAGCAAAAAGCGGCCCAATGAGCAGTTCTTC. The gene calls are TRBV21-1 and TRBJ2-1; the DNA was not compared with TRBD2, the D call given in the table. TRBV21-1 is a listed pseudogene. The CDR3 spans 13 residues.

This clone was counted only a few times. V gene TRBV30 combines with J gene TRBJ1-4; D possibly corresponds to TRBD1 (5 bases). V lost 3 bases and J 0 bases, leaving 14 bases between the germline ends. There are 16 residues in the CDR3. Germline values: CDR1 GTSNPN, CDR2 SVGIG (reference sequence). The CDR3 sequence: CAWSEWGSSTNEKLFF. For the CDR3, the DNA is TGTGCCTGGAGCGAATGGGGCAGCTCAACTAATGAAAAACTGTTTTTT.

This chain connects TRBV27 to TRBJ1-5; unclear D gene. Germline CDR1 is MNHEY and CDR2 is SMNVEV (reference sequence). This CDR3 is 15 amino acids long. V was shortened by 5 bases and J by 2 bases, with 13 bases between the two germline ends. As DNA, the CDR3 is TGTGCCAGCAGTACGTGGCGGGGAGGCAATCAGCCCCAGCATTTT. Protein: CASSTWRGGNQPQHF.